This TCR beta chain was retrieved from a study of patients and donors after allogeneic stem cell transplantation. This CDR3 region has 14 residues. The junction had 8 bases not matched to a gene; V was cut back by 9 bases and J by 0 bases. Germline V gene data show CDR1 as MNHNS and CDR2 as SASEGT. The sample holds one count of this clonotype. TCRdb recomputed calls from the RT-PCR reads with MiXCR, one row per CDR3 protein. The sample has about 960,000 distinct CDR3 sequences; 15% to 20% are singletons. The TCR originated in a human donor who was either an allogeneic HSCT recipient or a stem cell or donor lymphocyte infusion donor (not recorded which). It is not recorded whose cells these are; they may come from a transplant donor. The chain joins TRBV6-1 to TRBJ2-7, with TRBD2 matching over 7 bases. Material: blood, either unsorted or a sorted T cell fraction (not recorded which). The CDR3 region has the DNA TGTGCCAGAATTGTGGAGCGGGACTCCTACGAGCAGTACTTC. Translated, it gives CARIVERDSYEQYF.